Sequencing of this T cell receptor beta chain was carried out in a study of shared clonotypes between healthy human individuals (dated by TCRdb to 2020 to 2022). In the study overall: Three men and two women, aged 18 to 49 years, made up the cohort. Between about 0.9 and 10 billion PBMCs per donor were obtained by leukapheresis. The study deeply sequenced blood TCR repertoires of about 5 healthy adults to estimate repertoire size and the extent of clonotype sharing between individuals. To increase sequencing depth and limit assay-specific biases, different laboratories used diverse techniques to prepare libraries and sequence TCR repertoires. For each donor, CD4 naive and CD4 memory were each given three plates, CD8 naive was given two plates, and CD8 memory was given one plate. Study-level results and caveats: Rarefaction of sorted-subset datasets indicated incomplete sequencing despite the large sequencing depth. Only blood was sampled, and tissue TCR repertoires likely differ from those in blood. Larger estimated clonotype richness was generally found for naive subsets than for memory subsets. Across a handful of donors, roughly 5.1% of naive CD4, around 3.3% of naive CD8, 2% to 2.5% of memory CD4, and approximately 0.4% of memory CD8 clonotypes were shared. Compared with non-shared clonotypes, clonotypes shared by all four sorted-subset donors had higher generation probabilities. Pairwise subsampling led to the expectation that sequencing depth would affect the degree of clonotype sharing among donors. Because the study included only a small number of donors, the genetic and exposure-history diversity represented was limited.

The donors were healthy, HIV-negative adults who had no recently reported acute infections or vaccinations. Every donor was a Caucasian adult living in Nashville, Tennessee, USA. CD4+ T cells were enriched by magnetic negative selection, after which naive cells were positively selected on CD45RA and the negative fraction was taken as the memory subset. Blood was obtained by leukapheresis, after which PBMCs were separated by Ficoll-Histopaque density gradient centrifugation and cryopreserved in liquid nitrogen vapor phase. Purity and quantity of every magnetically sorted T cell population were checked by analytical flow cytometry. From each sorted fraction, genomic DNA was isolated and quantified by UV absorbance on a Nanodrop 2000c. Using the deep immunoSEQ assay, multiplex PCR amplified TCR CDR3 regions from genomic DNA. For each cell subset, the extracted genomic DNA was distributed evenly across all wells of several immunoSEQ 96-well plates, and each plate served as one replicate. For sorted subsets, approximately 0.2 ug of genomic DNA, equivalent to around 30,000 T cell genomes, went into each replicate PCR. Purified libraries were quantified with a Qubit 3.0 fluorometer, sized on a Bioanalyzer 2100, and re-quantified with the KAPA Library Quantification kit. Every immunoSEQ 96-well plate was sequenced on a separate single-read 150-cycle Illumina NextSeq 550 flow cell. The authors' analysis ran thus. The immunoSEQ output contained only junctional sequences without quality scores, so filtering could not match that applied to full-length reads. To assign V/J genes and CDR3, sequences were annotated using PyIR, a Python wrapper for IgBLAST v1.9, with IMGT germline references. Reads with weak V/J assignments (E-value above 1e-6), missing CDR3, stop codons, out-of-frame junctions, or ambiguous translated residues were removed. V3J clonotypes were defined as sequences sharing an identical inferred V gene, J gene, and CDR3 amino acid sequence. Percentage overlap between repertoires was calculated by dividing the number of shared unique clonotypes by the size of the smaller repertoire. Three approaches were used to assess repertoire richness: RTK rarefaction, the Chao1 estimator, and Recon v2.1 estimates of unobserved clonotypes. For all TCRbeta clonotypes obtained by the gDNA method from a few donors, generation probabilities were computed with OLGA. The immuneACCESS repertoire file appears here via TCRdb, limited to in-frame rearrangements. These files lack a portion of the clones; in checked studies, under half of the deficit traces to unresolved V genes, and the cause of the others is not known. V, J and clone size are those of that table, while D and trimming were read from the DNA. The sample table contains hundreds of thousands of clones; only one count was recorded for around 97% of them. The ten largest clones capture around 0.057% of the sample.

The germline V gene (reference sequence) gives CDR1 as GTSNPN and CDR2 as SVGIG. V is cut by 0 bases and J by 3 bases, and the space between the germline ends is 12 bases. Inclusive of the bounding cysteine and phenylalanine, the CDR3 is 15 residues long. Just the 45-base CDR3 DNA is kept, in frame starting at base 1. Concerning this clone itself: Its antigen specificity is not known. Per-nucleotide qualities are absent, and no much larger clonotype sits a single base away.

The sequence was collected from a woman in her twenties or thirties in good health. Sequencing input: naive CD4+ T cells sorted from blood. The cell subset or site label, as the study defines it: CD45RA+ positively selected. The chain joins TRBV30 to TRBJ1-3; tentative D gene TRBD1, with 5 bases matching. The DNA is TGTGCCTGGAGTGTACCCAGGGCGTATGGAAACACCATATATTTT. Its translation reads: CAWSVPRAYGNTIYF.